The rows below give T cell receptor beta chains drawn from one sample of a study of blood T cell repertoires in COVID-19. TCRdb's copy holds only in-frame clones and misses some; the assay was immunoSEQ multiplex PCR. The sample lists about 170,000 clones, approximately 84% occurring once. Sequences were obtained from peripheral blood. The receptor source for this set is a human donor with acute or convalescent COVID-19. The donor label of this sample is uncertain. Each CDR3 is given with its conserved first and last residue. The order of the fields is V gene, J gene, clone size, D gene, CDR3 protein, CDR3 DNA. The D gene is left open where the match is weak. A clone size is listed for some rows: how often the clone was seen (once, few, many), or a class if it is expanded.

>TRBV7-2|TRBJ2-1|few|TRBD2
CASSLGPRGLAGYNEQFF
TGTGCCAGCAGCTTAGGGCCCAGGGGACTAGCGGGCTACAATGAGCAGTTCTTC
>TRBV6-5|TRBJ1-1|NA|NA
CASSYKGRGNTEAFF
TGTGCCAGCAGTTACAAAGGCAGGGGGAACACTGAAGCTTTCTTT
>TRBV11-3|TRBJ2-1|NA|NA
CASSPGVDWNNEQFF
TGTGCCAGCAGCCCGGGGGTGGATTGGAACAATGAGCAGTTCTTC
>TRBV6-5|TRBJ1-2|NA|NA
CASSYSGRDYGYTF
TGTGCCAGCAGTTACTCGGGCAGGGACTATGGCTACACCTTC
>TRBV13|TRBJ2-5|NA|TRBD1
CASSLGGQQETQYF
TGTGCCAGCAGCTTAGGGGGACAGCAAGAGACCCAGTACTTC
>TRBV14|TRBJ1-2|NA|TRBD1
CASSPQTGKSGYTF
TGTGCCAGCAGCCCCCAGACAGGGAAGAGTGGCTACACCTTC
>TRBV29-1|TRBJ2-3|once|TRBD2
CSVEDGLAVMSGDTQYF
TGCAGCGTTGAAGACGGACTAGCGGTGATGTCAGGAGATACGCAGTATTTT
>TRBV14|TRBJ2-7|NA|NA
CASARTAEFHEKQYF
TGTGCCAGCGCCCGGACAGCGGAGTTCCACGAGAAGCAGTACTTC
>TRBV6-5|TRBJ2-1|NA|NA
CASSRGIDNEQFF
TGTGCCAGCAGCAGGGGTATCGACAATGAGCAGTTCTTC
>TRBV27|TRBJ1-2|NA|NA
CASSLIEPGRLSGYTF
TGTGCCAGCAGTTTAATAGAACCGGGGAGATTGAGTGGCTACACCTTC
>TRBV3-1/TRBV3-2|TRBJ2-1|NA|NA
CASSAEGGRYNEQFF
TGTGCCAGCAGCGCGGAGGGGGGGAGGTACAATGAGCAGTTCTTC
>TRBV28|TRBJ2-4|NA|NA
CASRSGFGIQYF
TGTGCCAGCAGGTCAGGGTTCGGCATTCAGTACTTC
>TRBV27|TRBJ1-6|NA|NA
CASRSLGGGLMGSPLHF
TGTGCCAGCAGGTCCCTAGGGGGGGGGCTGATGGGTTCACCCCTCCACTTT
>TRBV2|TRBJ2-1|NA|TRBD2
CASSAGLAGGSEQFF
TGTGCCAGCAGTGCGGGACTAGCGGGGGGTAGTGAGCAGTTCTTC
>TRBV29-1|TRBJ1-2|NA|NA
CSVAAGLSSGYTF
TGCAGCGTTGCGGCAGGGTTATCCAGTGGCTACACCTTC
>TRBV5-4|TRBJ2-1|NA|NA
CASSLDPLREQFF
TGTGCCAGCAGCTTGGACCCTCTTCGGGAGCAGTTCTTC
>TRBV9|TRBJ1-5|NA|NA
CASSVEGGSNQPQHF
TGTGCCAGCAGCGTAGAAGGGGGAAGCAATCAGCCCCAGCATTTT
>TRBV5-1|TRBJ2-6|NA|NA
CASSQGTGANVLTF
TGCGCCAGCAGCCAGGGGACTGGGGCCAACGTCCTGACTTTC